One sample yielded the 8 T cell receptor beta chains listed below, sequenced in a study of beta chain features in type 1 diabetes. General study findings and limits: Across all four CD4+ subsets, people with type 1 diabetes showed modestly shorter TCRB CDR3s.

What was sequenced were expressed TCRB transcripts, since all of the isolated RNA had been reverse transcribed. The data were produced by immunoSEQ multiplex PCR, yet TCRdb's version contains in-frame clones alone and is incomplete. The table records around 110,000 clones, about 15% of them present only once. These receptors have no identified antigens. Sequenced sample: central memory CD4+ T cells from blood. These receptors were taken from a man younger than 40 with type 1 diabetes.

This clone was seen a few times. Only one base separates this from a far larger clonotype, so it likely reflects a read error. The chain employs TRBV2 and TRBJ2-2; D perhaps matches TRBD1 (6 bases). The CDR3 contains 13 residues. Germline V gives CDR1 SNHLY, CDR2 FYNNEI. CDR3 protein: CASRQGNPGELFF. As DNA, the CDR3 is TGTGCCAGCAGGCAGGGGAACCCCGGGGAGCTGTTTTTT.

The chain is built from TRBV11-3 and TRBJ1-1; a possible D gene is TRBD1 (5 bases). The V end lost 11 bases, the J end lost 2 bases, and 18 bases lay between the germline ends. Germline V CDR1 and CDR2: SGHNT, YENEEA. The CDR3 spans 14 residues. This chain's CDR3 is CASRLVQGNTEAFF. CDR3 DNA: TGTGCCTCCAGGTTGGTCCAGGGAAACACTGAAGCTTTCTTT.

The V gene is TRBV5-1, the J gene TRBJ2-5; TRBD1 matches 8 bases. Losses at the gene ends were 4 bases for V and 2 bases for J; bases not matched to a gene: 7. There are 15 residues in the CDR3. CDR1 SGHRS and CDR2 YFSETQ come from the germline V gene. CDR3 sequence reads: CASSDGQGVQETQYF. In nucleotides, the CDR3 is TGCGCCAGCAGCGATGGACAGGGCGTTCAAGAGACCCAGTACTTC.

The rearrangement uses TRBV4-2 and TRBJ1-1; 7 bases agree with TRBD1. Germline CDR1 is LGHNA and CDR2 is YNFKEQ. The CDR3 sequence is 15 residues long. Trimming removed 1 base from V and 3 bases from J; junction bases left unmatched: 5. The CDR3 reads CASSQATGQDTEAFF. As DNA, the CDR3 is TGTGCCAGCAGCCAAGCGACAGGGCAGGACACTGAAGCTTTCTTT.

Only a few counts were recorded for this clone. In DNA, the CDR3 is TGTGCCAGCTCACCTTTTCCGGGATTGGACACTGAAGCTTTCTTT. Its translation is CASSPFPGLDTEAFF. The rearrangement links TRBV18 to TRBJ1-1; no clear D. The CDR3 consists of 15 residues. The V end was cut by 3 bases, the J end by 3 bases, with 14 bases between. Germline V gene sequence: CDR1 KGHSH, CDR2 LQKENI.

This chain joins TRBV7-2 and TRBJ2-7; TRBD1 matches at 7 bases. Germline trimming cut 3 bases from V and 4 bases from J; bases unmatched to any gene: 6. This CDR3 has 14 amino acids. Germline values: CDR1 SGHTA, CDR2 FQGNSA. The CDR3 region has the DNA TGTGCCAGCAGCTTTGGACAGGACGGATACGAGCAGTACTTC. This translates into CASSFGQDGYEQYF.

The CDR3 sequence: CASSLESAGELFF. The CDR3 DNA follows: TGTGCCAGCAGCTTGGAGAGCGCCGGGGAGCTGTTTTTT. The chain uses TRBV5-4 and TRBJ2-2, with D unresolved. The CDR3 contains 13 residues. Trimming stripped 0 bases from V and 6 bases from J, with 6 bases between. Germline CDR1 is SGHNT and CDR2 is YYREEE (reference sequence). Based on the CDR3 plus reference TRBV5-4 and TRBJ2-2, the full variable domain is ETGVTQSPTHLIKTRGQQVTLRCSSQSGHNTVSWYQQALGQGPQFIFQYYREEENGRGNFPPRFSGLQFPNYSSELNVNALELDDSALYLCASSLESAGELFFGEGSRLTVL.

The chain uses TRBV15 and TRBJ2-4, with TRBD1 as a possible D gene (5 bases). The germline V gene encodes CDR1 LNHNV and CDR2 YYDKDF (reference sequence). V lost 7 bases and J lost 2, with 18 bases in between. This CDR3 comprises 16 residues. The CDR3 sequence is CATNPPQRTPKNIQYF. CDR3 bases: TGTGCCACCAACCCCCCCCAACGGACACCCAAAAACATTCAGTACTTC.